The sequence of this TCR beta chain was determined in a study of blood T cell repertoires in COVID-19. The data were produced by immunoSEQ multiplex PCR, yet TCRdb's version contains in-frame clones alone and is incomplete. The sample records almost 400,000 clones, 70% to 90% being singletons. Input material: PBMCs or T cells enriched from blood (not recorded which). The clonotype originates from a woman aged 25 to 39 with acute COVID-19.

The CDR3 DNA reads TGTGCCACCAAGGGACAGGGTCTGGGTAGCAATCAGCCCCAGCATTTT. It is translated as CATKGQGLGSNQPQHF. V is TRBV15 and J is TRBJ1-5; 9 bases map to TRBD1. The germline gives CDR1 LNHNV, CDR2 YYDKDF (reference sequence). The V and J ends lost 7 bases and 0 bases, in that order; junction bases with no gene match: 7. The CDR3 consists of 16 residues. The complete variable domain, with remaining parts taken from reference TRBV15 and TRBJ1-5, reads DAMVIQNPRYQVTQFGKPVTLSCSQTLNHNVMYWYQQKSSQAPKLLFHYYDKDFNNEADTPDNFQSRRPNTSFCFLDIRSPGLGDTAMYLCATKGQGLGSNQPQHFGDGTRLSIL.